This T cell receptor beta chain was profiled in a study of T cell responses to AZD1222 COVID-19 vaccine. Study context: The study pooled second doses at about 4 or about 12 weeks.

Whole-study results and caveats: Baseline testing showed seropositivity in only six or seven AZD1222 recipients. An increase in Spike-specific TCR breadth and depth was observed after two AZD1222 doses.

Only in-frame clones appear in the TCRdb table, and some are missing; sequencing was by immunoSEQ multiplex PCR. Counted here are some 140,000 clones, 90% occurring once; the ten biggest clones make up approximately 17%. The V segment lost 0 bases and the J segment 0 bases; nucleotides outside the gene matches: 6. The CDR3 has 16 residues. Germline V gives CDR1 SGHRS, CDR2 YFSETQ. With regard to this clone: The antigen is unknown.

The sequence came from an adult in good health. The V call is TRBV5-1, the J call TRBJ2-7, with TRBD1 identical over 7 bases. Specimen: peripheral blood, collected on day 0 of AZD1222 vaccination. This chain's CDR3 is CASSLEGTAYSYEQYF. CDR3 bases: TGCGCCAGCAGCTTGGAAGGGACAGCCTACTCCTACGAGCAGTACTTC.